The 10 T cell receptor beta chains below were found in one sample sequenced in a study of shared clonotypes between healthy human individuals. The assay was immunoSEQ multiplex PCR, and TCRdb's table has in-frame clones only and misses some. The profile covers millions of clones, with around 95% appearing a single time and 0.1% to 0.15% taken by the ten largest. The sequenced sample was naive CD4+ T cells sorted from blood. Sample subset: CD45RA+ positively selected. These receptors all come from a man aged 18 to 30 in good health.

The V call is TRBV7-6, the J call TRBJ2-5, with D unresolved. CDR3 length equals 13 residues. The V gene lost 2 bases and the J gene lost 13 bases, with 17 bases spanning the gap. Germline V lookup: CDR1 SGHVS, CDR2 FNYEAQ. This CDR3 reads CASSLMSAPWLYF. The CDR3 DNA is TGTGCCAGCAGCTTAATGTCGGCCCCGTGGCTGTACTTC.

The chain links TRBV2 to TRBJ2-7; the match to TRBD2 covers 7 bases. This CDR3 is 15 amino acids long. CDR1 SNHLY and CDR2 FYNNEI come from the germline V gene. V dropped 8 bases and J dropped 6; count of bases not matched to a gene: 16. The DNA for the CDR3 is TGTGCCAGCGCATACGTCGGGGGGATGGAGAGCGAGCAGTACTTC. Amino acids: CASAYVGGMESEQYF. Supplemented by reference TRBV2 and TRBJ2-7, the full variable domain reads EPEVTQTPSHQVTQMGQEVILRCVPISNHLYFYWYRQILGQKVEFLVSFYNNEISEKSEIFDDQFSVERPDGSNFTLKIRSTKLEDSAMYFCASAYVGGMESEQYFGPGTRLTVT.

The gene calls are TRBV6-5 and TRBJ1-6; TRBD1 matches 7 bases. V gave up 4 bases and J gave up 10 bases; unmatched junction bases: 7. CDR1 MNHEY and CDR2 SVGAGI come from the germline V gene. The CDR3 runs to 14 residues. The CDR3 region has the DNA TGTGCCAGCAGTTTCGACAGGGTGGCCTCACCCCTCCACTTT. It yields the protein CASSFDRVASPLHF.

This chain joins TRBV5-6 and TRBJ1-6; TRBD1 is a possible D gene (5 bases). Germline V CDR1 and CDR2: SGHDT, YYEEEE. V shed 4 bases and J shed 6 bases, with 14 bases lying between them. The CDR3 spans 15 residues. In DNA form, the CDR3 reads TGTGCCAGCAGCCCAATGGGGCAACTTAATTCACCCCTCCACTTT. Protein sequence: CASSPMGQLNSPLHF. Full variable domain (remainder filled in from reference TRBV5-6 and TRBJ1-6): DAGVTQSPTHLIKTRGQQVTLRCSPKSGHDTVSWYQQALGQGPQFIFQYYEEEERQRGNFPDRFSGHQFPNYSSELNVNALLLGDSALYLCASSPMGQLNSPLHFGNGTRLTVT.

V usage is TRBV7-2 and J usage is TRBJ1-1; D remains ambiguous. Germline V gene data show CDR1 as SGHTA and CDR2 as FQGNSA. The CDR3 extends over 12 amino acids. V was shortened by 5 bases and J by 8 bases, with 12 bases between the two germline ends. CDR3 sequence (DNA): TGTGCCAGCAGCCCGGTTCAGCCCGAAGCTTTCTTT. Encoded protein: CASSPVQPEAFF.

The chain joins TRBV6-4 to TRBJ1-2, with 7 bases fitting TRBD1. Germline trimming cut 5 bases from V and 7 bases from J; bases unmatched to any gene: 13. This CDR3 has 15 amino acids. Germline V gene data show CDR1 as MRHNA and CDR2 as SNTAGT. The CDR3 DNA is TGTGCCAGCAGTCCAACCGGGACAGAGGCATCTGGCTACACCTTC. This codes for CASSPTGTEASGYTF.

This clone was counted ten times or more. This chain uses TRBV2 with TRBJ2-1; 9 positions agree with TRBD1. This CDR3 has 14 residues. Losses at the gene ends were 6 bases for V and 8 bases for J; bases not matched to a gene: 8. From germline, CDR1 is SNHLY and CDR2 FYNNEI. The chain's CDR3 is CASRGQGGSHEQFF. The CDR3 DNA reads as TGTGCCAGCAGGGGACAGGGTGGTAGCCATGAGCAGTTCTTC.

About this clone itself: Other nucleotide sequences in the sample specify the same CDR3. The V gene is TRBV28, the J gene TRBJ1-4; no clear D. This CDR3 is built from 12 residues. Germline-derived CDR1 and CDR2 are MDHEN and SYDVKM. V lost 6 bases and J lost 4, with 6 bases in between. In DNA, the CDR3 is TGTGCCAGCAGGACTGGTAATGAAAAACTGTTTTTT. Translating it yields CASRTGNEKLFF.

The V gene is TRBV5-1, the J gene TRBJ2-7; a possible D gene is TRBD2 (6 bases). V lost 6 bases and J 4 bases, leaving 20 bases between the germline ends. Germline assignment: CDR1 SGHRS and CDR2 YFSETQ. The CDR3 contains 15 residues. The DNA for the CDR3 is TGCGCCAGCACCCTTTCGGCGGGACTGACGTACGAGCAGTACTTC. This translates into CASTLSAGLTYEQYF.

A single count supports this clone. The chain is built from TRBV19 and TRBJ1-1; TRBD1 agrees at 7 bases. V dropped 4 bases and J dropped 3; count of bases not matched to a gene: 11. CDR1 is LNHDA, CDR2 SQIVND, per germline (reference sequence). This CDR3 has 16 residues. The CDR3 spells CASSTRQGPLDTEAFF. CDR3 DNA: TGTGCCAGTAGTACCCGACAGGGACCTCTGGACACTGAAGCTTTCTTT.